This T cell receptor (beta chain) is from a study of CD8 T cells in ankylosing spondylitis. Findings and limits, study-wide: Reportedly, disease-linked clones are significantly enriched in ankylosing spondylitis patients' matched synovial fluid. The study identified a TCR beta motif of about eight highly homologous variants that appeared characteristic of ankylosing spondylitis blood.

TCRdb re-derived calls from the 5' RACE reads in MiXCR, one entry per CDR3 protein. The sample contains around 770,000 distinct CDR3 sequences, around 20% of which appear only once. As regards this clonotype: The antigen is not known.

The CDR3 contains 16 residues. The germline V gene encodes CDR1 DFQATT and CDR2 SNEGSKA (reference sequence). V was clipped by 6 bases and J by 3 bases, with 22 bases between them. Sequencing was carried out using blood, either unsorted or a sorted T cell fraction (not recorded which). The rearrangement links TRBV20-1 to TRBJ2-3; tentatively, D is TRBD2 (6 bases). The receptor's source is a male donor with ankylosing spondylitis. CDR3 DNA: TGCAGTGCCCCAAGTGGCGGGGTTCGACGGACAGATACGCAGTATTTT. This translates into CSAPSGGVRRTDTQYF.